These 9 T cell receptor beta chains share one sample of origin, sequenced in a study of T-cell memory formation after mild COVID-19. TCRdb re-derived calls from the 5' RACE reads in MiXCR, one entry per CDR3 protein. The sample yields 250,000 to 350,000 distinct CDR3 sequences, around an eighth seen once. Sequenced sample: PBMCs or a T cell subset sorted from them (not recorded which). The receptors were gathered from a man aged 18 to 30 who had mild COVID-19 (a few samples of this study predate the infection). Cell type and time point are not known.

The rearrangement links TRBV29-1 to TRBJ1-2; perhaps TRBD1 as D (5 bases). Looked up from germline, CDR1 is SQVTM and CDR2 is ANQGSEA. This CDR3 is built from 13 residues. The germline V and J ends were trimmed by 4 bases and 1 base, with 10 bases remaining between them. The CDR3 nucleotides are TGCAGCGTTGGCCAGACAGTTAACTATGGCTACACCTTC. Its protein product is CSVGQTVNYGYTF.

This sequence joins TRBV9 and TRBJ1-1; D not resolved. The CDR3 totals 13 residues. V lost 0 bases to trimming and J lost 0 bases, with 3 bases between them. CDR1 is SGDLS, CDR2 YYNGEE, per germline. As DNA, the CDR3 is TGTGCCAGCAGCGTAGTTGTGAACACTGAAGCTTTCTTT. As protein: CASSVVVNTEAFF.

This clonotype was detected only once. The chain has TRBV2 and TRBJ1-3; TRBD1 aligns across 8 bases. V lost 9 bases and J lost 2; bases outside the gene matches: 3. The CDR3 loop spans 13 amino acids. Germline lookup yields CDR1 SNHLY and CDR2 FYNNEI. CDR3: CASDRGPGNTIYF. CDR3 nucleotide sequence: TGTGCCAGTGACAGGGGACCTGGAAACACCATATATTTT.

This clonotype was observed many times. V is TRBV7-2 and J is TRBJ2-3; a possible D gene is TRBD1 (6 bases). CDR3 length: 14 residues. V was shortened by 1 base and J by 5 bases, with 10 bases between the two germline ends. From germline, CDR1 is SGHTA and CDR2 FQGNSA. This CDR3 is CASSLDPGVDTQYF. The CDR3 bases are TGTGCCAGCAGCTTAGACCCAGGGGTAGATACGCAGTATTTT. Supplemented by reference TRBV7-2 and TRBJ2-3, the full variable domain reads GAGVSQSPSNKVTEKGKDVELRCDPISGHTALYWYRQSLGQGLEFLIYFQGNSAPDKSGLPSDRFSAERTGGSVSTLTIQRTQQEDSAVYLCASSLDPGVDTQYFGPGTRLTVL.

In this sample, this clonotype turned up a few times. V and J are TRBV7-2 and TRBJ2-5, with 8 bases that match TRBD2. With V trimmed by 4 bases and J by 2 bases, 15 bases remained unmatched. Germline V gene sequence: CDR1 SGHTA, CDR2 FQGNSA. This CDR3 is 18 amino acids long. CDR3 residues: CASSSPWPSGLGQETQYF. The CDR3 DNA reads TGTGCCAGCAGCTCCCCATGGCCATCGGGACTAGGGCAAGAGACCCAGTACTTC.

The V gene is TRBV7-2, the J gene TRBJ2-7, with D possibly being TRBD2 (6 bases). The CDR3 sequence is 14 residues long. V shed 5 bases and J shed 2 bases, with 13 bases lying between them. Germline lookup yields CDR1 SGHTA and CDR2 FQGNSA. CDR3 in DNA: TGTGCCAGCAGCCTGACGGCGGGGCCCTACGAGCAGTACTTC. Its translation is CASSLTAGPYEQYF.

V gene TRBV12-3 or TRBV12-4 combines with J gene TRBJ1-2; D is unresolved. The V end was cut by 5 bases, the J end by 8 bases, with 24 bases between. The CDR3 contains 16 residues. The CDR3 DNA reads TGTGCCAGCAGTCTCAGGAGGGAGACTAGTTCGGGGGGCTACACCTTC. Residues: CASSLRRETSSGGYTF.

The chain links TRBV28 to TRBJ1-1; D may be TRBD1 (6 bases). This CDR3 is 11 amino acids long. In germline, CDR1 is MDHEN, CDR2 SYDVKM. Deletions cut 11 bases from V and 5 bases from J, with 12 bases between. CDR3 in DNA: TGTGCCGGGCAGGGGAGAACTGAAGCTTTCTTT. Translating it yields CAGQGRTEAFF.

V gene TRBV5-1 combines with J gene TRBJ1-2; D might be TRBD1 (5 bases). The CDR3 is made up of 13 amino acids. Per germline, CDR1 SGHRS and CDR2 YFSETQ. Trimming shortened V by 1 base and J by 6 bases, and 10 bases separated the two germline ends. The DNA for the CDR3 is TGCGCCAGCAGCTTGATAGGGGTAGATGGCTACACCTTC. It codes for CASSLIGVDGYTF.